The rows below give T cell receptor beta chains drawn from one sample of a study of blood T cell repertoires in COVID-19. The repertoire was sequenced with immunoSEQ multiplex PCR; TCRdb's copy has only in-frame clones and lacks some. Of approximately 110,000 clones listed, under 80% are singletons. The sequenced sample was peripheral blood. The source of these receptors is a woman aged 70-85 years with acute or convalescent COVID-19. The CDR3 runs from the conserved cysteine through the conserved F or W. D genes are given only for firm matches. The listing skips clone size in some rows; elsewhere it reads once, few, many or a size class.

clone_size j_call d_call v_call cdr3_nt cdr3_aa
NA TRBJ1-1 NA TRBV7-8 TGTGCCAGCAGCTTGCGTACTGAAGCTTTCTTT CASSLRTEAFF
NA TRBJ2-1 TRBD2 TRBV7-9 TGTGCCAGCAGCCCGGTTAGCGGGGGCCTCTACAATGAGCAGTTCTTC CASSPVSGGLYNEQFF
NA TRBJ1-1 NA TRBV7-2 TGTGCCAGCAGCTTAGCGCGGGCTTTCTTT CASSLARAFF
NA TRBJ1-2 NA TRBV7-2 TGTGCCAGCAGCTCCGGGCTCCCGGGGGTTGGTGGCTACACCTTC CASSSGLPGVGGYTF
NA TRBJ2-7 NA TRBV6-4 TGTGCCAGCAGTGTAGGGCAGGGCCGCGAGCAGTACTTC CASSVGQGREQYF
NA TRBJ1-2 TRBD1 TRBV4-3 TGCGCCAGCAGCCGACGGACAGGGGGCCTCGATGGCTACACCTTC CASSRRTGGLDGYTF
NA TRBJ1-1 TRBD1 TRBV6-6 TGTGCCAGCAGTCGTGCCGTGACAGGGGTGAAGACTGAAGCTTTCTTT CASSRAVTGVKTEAFF
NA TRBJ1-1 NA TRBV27 TGTGCCACCCCACGGCGGGGGGACACTGAAGCTTTCTTT CATPRRGDTEAFF
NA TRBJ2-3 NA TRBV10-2 TGCGCCAGCAGTGAGATTAGCATTAGCACAGATACGCAGTATTTT CASSEISISTDTQYF
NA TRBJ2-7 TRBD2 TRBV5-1 TGCGCCCGTTTTAGCGGTCGGGGGGGCCGGGGGGGGGAGCAGTACTTC CARFSGRGGRGGEQYF
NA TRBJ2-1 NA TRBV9 TGTGCCAGCAGCGTGAGCCTAGCGTCCTACAATGAGCAGTTCTTC CASSVSLASYNEQFF
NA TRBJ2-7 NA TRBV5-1 TGCGCCAGCAGCCCCCCGGGACTTTCCTACGAGCAGTACTTC CASSPPGLSYEQYF
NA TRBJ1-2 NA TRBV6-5 TGTGCCAGCAGTTACTCGAGGGTCGATGGCTACACCTTC CASSYSRVDGYTF
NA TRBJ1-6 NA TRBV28 TGTGCCAGCAGTCCAGCTTCGGACAGTTATAATTCACCCCTCCACTTT CASSPASDSYNSPLHF
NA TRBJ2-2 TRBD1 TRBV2 TGTGCCAGCAGTGAGCAGGGGGCTGTCGGGGAGCTGTTTTTT CASSEQGAVGELFF
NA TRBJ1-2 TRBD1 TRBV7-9 TGTGCCAGCAGCTTAGCGCGGACAGGGCGGGACTATGGCTACACCTTC CASSLARTGRDYGYTF
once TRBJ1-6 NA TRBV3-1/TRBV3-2 TGTGCCAGCAGTGACAGCAGGGCGCGTTATAATTCACCCCTCCACTTT CASSDSRARYNSPLHF
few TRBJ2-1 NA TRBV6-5 TGTGCCAGCAGTTGGACTGCCTACAATGAGCAGTTCTTC CASSWTAYNEQFF
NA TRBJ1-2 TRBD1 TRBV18 TGTGCCAGCTCACCACTACTGACAGGGGCGGACCCCTATGGCTACACCTTC CASSPLLTGADPYGYTF
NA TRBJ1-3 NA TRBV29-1 TGCAGCGTTGAGGGCGGGACCTCTGGAAACACCATATATTTT CSVEGGTSGNTIYF
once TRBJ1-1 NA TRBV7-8 TGTGCCAGCAGCTCCGATCAGGGGTACACTGAAGCTTTCTTT CASSSDQGYTEAFF
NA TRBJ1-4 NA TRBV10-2 TGCGCCAGCAGTGACAGGGGAAACCCGGGGGAAAAACTGTTTTTT CASSDRGNPGEKLFF
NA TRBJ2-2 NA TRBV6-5 TGTGCCAGCAGTCCAGGGCTTGGGGCACACGGGGAGCTGTTTTTT CASSPGLGAHGELFF
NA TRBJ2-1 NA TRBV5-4 TGTGCCAGCAGCCTTCAAGTGGGCTCTCCCTACAATGAGCAGTTCTTC CASSLQVGSPYNEQFF
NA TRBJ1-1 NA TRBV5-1 TGCGCCAGCAGCTTGGTTGAGGGCTTGAACACTGAAGCTTTCTTT CASSLVEGLNTEAFF
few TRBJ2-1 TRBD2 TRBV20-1 TGCAGTGCTAGTTCCGGGACTAGCGGGGAGTGGCCTGAGCAGTTCTTC CSASSGTSGEWPEQFF
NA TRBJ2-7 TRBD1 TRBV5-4 TGTGCCAGCTCCCGGACAGGTTCGGTCGAGCAGTACTTC CASSRTGSVEQYF
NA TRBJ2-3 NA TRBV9 TGTGCCAGCAAGACAGGAAGCACAGATACGCAGTATTTT CASKTGSTDTQYF